This TCR beta chain is drawn from a study of blood T cell repertoires in COVID-19. Living in 24 US areas, the participants were between roughly 18 and 95 years of age. It was within 2 weeks before study entry that exposed participants met a COVID-19 case. Germline CDR1 SGHNT, CDR2 YENEEA. This CDR3 region has 14 residues. The V segment lost 1 base and the J segment 7 bases; nucleotides outside the gene matches: 4. This table comes from immunoSEQ multiplex PCR, and its TCRdb copy is limited to in-frame clones, with some not included. Here the sample spans around 400,000 clones, approximately 90% being singletons.

This receptor was obtained from a woman between 18 and 29 years old who had been exposed to COVID-19. Sequencing input: PBMCs or T cells enriched from blood (not recorded which). This chain connects TRBV11-3 to TRBJ2-3; TRBD2 aligns across 8 bases. The CDR3 spells CASSLGRGVNTQYF. DNA of the CDR3: TGTGCCAGCAGCTTAGGGCGGGGGGTAAATACGCAGTATTTT.